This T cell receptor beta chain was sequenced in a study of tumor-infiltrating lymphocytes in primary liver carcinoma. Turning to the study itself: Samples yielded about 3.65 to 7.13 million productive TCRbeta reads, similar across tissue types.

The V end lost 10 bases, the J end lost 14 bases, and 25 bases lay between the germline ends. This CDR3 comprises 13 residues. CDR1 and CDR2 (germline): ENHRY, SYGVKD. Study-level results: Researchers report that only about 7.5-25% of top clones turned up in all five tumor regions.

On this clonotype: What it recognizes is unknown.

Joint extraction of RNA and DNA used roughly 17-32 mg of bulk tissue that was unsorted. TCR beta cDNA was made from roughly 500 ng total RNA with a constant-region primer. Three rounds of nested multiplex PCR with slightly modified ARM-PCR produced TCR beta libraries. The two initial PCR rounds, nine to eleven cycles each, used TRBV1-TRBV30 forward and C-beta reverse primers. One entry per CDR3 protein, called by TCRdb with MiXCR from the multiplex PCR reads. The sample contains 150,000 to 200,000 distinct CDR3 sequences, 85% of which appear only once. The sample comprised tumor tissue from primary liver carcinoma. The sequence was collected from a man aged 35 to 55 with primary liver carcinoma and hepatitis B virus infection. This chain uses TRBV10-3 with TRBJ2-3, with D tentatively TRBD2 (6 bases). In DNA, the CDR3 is TGTGCCACCAGAAGTGGTCCTAGCGAGCAGCCGTATTTT. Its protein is CATRSGPSEQPYF.